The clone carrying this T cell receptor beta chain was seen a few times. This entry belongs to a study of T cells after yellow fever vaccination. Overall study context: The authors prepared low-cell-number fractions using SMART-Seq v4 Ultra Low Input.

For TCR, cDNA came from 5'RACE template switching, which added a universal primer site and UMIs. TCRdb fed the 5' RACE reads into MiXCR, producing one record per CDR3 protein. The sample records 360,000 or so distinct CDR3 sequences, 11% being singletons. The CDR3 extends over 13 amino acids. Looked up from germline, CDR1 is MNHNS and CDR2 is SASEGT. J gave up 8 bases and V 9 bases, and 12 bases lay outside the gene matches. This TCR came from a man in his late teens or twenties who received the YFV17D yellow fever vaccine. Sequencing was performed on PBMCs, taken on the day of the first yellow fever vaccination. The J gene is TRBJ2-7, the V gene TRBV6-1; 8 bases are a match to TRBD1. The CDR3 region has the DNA TGTGCCAGTAAAGGACAGGGTAAGGGGAAGCAGTACTTC. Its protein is CASKGQGKGKQYF.